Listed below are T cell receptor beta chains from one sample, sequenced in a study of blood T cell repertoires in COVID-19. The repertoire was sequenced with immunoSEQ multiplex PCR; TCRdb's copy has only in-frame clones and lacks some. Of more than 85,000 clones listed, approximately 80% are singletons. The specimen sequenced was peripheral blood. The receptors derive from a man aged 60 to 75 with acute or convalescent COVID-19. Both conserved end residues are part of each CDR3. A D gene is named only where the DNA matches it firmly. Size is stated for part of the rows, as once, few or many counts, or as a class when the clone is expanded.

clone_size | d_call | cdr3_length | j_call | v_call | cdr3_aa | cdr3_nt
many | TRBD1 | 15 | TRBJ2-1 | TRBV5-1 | CASSFGQGLSNEQFF | TGCGCCAGCAGTTTTGGACAGGGATTGAGCAATGAGCAGTTCTTC
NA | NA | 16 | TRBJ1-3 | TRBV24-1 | CATSDQPGAPGNTIYF | TGTGCCACCAGTGACCAACCGGGAGCCCCTGGAAACACCATATATTTT
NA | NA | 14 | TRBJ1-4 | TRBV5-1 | CASSFSVGDEKLFF | TGCGCCAGCAGCTTTTCGGTAGGGGATGAAAAACTGTTTTTT
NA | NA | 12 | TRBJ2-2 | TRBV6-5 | CASSVWGVELFF | TGTGCCAGCAGCGTATGGGGGGTGGAGCTGTTTTTT
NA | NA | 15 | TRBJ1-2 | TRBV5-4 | CASSFGQERGNGYTF | TGTGCCAGCAGCTTCGGCCAAGAGAGGGGGAATGGCTACACCTTC
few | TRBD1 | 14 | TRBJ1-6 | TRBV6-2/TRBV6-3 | CASSGGQGNSPLHF | TGTGCCAGCAGTGGGGGACAGGGGAATTCACCCCTCCACTTT
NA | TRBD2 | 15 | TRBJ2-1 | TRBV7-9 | CASSLGASGIHEQFF | TGTGCCAGCAGTTTAGGGGCTAGCGGGATCCATGAGCAGTTCTTC
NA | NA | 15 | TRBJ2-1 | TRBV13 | CASSLTGWKYNEQFF | TGTGCCAGCAGCCTAACAGGGTGGAAGTACAATGAGCAGTTCTTC
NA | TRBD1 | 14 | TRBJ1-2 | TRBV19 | CASRRDRGMRVHTF | TGTGCTTCTAGGAGGGACAGGGGAATGAGGGTTCACACCTTC
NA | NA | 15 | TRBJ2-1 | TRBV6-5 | CASRRGAVTDNEQFF | TGTGCCAGCAGGCGCGGGGCGGTCACGGACAATGAGCAGTTCTTC
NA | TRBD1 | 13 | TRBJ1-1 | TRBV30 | CAWSASTGTEAFF | TGTGCCTGGAGTGCCTCGACAGGGACTGAAGCTTTCTTT
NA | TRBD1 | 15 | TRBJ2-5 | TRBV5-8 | CASRWDRDPQETQYF | TGTGCCAGCAGGTGGGACAGGGACCCTCAAGAGACCCAGTACTTC
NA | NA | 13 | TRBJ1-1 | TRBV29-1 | CSVVADQLSEAFF | TGCAGCGTTGTGGCAGATCAATTATCTGAAGCTTTCTTT
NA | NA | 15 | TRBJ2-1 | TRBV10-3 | CAIRASEGSYNEQFF | TGTGCCATCAGGGCTAGCGAAGGCTCCTACAATGAGCAGTTCTTC
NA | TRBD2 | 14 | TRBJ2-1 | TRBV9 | CASSVSPSGIEQFF | TGTGCCAGCAGCGTATCTCCTAGCGGGATTGAGCAGTTCTTC
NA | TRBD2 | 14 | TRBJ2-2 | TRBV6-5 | CASRGLTNTGELFF | TGTGCCAGCAGGGGACTAACGAACACCGGGGAGCTGTTTTTT
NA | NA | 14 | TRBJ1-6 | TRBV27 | CASSFSQGHSPLHF | TGTGCCAGCAGTTTCAGTCAGGGTCATTCACCCCTCCACTTT
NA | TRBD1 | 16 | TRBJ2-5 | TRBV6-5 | CASSYSYGTGKETQYF | TGTGCCAGCAGTTACTCCTATGGGACAGGGAAAGAGACCCAGTACTTC
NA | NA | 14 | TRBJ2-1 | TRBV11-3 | CASSFSTGYNEQFF | TGTGCCAGCAGCTTTAGTACTGGCTACAATGAGCAGTTCTTC
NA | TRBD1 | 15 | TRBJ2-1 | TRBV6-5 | CASSQGAGGGYEQFF | TGTGCCAGCAGTCAGGGGGCAGGGGGTGGGTATGAGCAGTTCTTC
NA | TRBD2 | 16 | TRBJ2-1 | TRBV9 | CASSNSGGTSYNEQFF | TGTGCCAGCAGCAATAGCGGGGGGACGTCTTACAATGAGCAGTTCTTC
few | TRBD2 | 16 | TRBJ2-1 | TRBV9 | CASSVDGGSVYNEQFF | TGTGCCAGCAGCGTTGATGGCGGGAGTGTCTACAATGAGCAGTTCTTC
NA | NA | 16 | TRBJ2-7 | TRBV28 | CASSFSSAGSSYEQYF | TGTGCCAGCAGTTTCTCTTCGGCGGGGAGCTCCTACGAGCAGTACTTC
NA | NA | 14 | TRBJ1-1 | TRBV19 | CASSKGRWNTEAFF | TGTGCCAGTAGTAAGGGGCGATGGAACACTGAAGCTTTCTTT
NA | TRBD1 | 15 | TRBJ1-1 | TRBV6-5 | CASRARRTGNTEAFF | TGTGCCAGCAGAGCCCGCCGGACAGGGAACACTGAAGCTTTCTTT
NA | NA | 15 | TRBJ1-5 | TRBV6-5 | CASGGGGGEYQPQHF | TGTGCCAGCGGGGGCGGGGGCGGCGAATATCAGCCCCAGCATTTT
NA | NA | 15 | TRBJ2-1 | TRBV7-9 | CASSHTGNYYNEQFF | TGTGCCAGCAGCCACACCGGAAACTATTACAATGAGCAGTTCTTC
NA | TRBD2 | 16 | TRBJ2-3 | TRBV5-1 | CASSFGTSGNTDTQYF | TGCGCCAGCAGCTTCGGGACTAGCGGAAACACAGATACGCAGTATTTT
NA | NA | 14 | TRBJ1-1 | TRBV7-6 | CASSSQALNTEAFF | TGTGCCAGCAGCTCCCAGGCCCTGAACACTGAAGCTTTCTTT
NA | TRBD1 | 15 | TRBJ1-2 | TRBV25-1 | CASSHRQGSLFGYTF | TGTGCCAGCAGTCACCGACAGGGGTCTTTATTTGGCTACACCTTC
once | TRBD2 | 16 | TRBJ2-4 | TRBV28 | CASSGGGPLAKNIQYF | TGTGCCAGCAGTGGGGGAGGGCCGCTAGCCAAAAACATTCAGTACTTC
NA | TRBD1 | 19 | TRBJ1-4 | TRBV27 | CASSLSIVQGKGTNEKLFF | TGTGCCAGCAGTTTATCGATTGTACAGGGGAAGGGAACTAATGAAAAACTGTTTTTT
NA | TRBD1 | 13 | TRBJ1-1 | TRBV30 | CAWPGTGRTEAFF | TGTGCCTGGCCCGGGACAGGGAGGACTGAAGCTTTCTTT
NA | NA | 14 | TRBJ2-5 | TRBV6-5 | CASSTGGKQETQYF | TGTGCCAGCAGCACCGGGGGTAAACAAGAGACCCAGTACTTC
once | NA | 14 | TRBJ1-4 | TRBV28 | CASSLHRTNEKLFF | TGTGCCAGCAGTTTACACAGAACTAATGAAAAACTGTTTTTT
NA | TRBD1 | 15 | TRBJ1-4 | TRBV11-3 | CASSSTQGDFEKLFF | TGTGCCAGCAGCTCGACTCAGGGGGATTTTGAAAAACTGTTTTTT
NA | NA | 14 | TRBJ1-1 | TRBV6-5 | CASSPAGQVTEAFF | TGTGCCAGCAGTCCCGCAGGGCAGGTCACTGAAGCTTTCTTT
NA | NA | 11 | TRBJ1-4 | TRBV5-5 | CASSSNEKLFF | TGTGCCAGCAGCTCGAATGAAAAACTGTTTTTT
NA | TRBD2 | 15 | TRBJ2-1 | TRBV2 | CASSKAGGDTNEQFF | TGTGCCAGCAGTAAAGCGGGGGGGGATACCAATGAGCAGTTCTTC
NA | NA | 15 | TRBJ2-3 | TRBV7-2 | CASSLIIRGTDTQYF | TGTGCCAGCAGCCTCATCATCAGGGGCACAGATACGCAGTATTTT
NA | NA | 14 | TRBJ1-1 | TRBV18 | CASSPDHGSTEAFF | TGTGCCAGCTCACCGGATCACGGGTCCACTGAAGCTTTCTTT
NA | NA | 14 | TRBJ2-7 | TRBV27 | CASSFGGGAYEQYF | TGTGCCAGCAGTTTCGGTGGAGGGGCCTACGAGCAGTACTTC
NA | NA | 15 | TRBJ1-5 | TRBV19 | CASSLTVYSNQPQHF | TGTGCCAGTAGTCTCACGGTCTATAGCAATCAGCCCCAGCATTTT
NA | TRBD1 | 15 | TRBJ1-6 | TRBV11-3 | CASSLEGTGNSPLHF | TGTGCCAGCAGCTTAGAAGGGACAGGGAATTCACCCCTCCACTTT
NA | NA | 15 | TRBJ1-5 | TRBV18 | CASSPPGGSNQPQHF | TGTGCCAGCTCACCACCTGGAGGGAGCAATCAGCCCCAGCATTTT
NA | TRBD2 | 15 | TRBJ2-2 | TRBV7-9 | CASSSGLSLTGELFF | TGTGCCAGCAGCTCGGGACTATCTCTGACCGGGGAGCTGTTTTTT
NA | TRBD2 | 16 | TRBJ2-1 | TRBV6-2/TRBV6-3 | CASSYRLAGGPAEQFF | TGTGCCAGCAGTTACCGACTAGCGGGAGGGCCCGCTGAGCAGTTCTTC
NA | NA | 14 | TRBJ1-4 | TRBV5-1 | CASSLQGDGEKLFF | TGCGCCAGCAGCTTACAGGGTGATGGTGAAAAACTGTTTTTT
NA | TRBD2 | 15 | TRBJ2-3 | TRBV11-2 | CASSLGRDLTDTQYF | TGTGCCAGCAGCTTGGGGAGGGACCTCACAGATACGCAGTATTTT
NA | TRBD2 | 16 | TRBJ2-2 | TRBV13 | CASSLGAGGRTGELFF | TGTGCCAGCAGCTTAGGAGCGGGGGGGCGAACCGGGGAGCTGTTTTTT
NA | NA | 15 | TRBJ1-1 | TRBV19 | CASSHRLQSSTEAFF | TGTGCCAGTAGTCACCGCCTACAGTCCTCCACTGAAGCTTTCTTT
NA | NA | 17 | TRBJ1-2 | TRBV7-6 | CASSLGGAEAVRGGYTF | TGTGCCAGCAGCTTAGGCGGGGCGGAGGCTGTGAGGGGTGGCTACACCTTC
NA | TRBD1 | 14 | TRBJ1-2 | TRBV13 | CASSARTGVHGYTF | TGTGCCAGCAGCGCCCGCACAGGGGTTCATGGCTACACCTTC
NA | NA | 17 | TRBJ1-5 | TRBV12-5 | CASGLRSPDSDNQPQHF | TGTGCTAGTGGTTTGAGGTCCCCGGACAGTGACAATCAGCCCCAGCATTTT
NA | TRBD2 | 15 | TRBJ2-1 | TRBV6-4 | CASSRGLAGVDEQFF | TGTGCCAGCAGTCGGGGCCTAGCGGGAGTGGATGAGCAGTTCTTC
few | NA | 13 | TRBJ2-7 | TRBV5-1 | CASSLVTSYEQYF | TGCGCCAGCAGCTTGGTCACTTCCTACGAGCAGTACTTC
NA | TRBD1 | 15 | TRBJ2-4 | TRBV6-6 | CASTYVPGQENIQYF | TGTGCCAGCACCTACGTGCCGGGACAGGAAAACATTCAGTACTTC
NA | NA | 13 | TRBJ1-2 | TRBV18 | CASSPGPFYGYTF | TGTGCCAGCTCACCAGGGCCTTTCTATGGCTACACCTTC
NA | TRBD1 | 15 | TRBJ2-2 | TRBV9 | CASSATTGVGGELFF | TGTGCCAGCAGCGCAACTACAGGGGTTGGCGGGGAGCTGTTTTTT
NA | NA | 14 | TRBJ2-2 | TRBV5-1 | CASSLAGPPGELFF | TGCGCCAGCAGCTTGGCCGGTCCGCCGGGGGAGCTGTTTTTT